This T cell receptor (beta chain) originates from a study of T cells after yellow fever vaccination. The wider study: Any fraction with a low cell number was prepared using SMART-Seq v4 Ultra Low Input. Study conclusions and caveats: CD4 and CD8 compartments shared a small share of clonotypes. Any FACS-sorted repertoire could hold abundant clonotypes that contaminate it from the bulk population.

J gave up 3 bases and V 2 bases, and 6 bases lay outside the gene matches. The CDR3 length is 16 residues. Germline V gene data show CDR1 as MNHNY and CDR2 as SVGAGI (reference sequence). The table lists this clonotype with a few counts. Its antigen remains unidentified. Synthesis of TCR cDNA relied on 5'RACE template switching, which attached a universal primer site and UMIs. MiXCR was run by TCRdb on the 5' RACE reads, yielding one entry per CDR3 protein. The sample lists around 320,000 distinct CDR3 sequences; roughly 4.3% were seen once. The clonotype was recovered from a man between 18 and 35 years old who received the YFV17D yellow fever vaccine. The material was PBMCs, obtained 15 days after the yellow fever booster vaccination. The chain combines TRBV6-6 with TRBJ1-1, with 10 bases fitting TRBD1. CDR3 protein: CASSYTPGQGYTEAFF. The CDR3 bases are TGTGCCAGCAGTTACACACCGGGACAGGGGTACACTGAAGCTTTCTTT.